Listed here are 28 T cell receptor beta chains from one sample, sequenced in a study of blood T cell repertoires in COVID-19. Sequencing used immunoSEQ multiplex PCR; TCRdb keeps in-frame clones, though not all of them. Of about 72,000 clones listed, 82% are singletons. The sample taken for sequencing was peripheral blood. These receptors were obtained from a human donor in a cohort sampled during active COVID-19.

The chain couples TRBV10-3 to TRBJ2-3; possibly TRBD1 for D (7 bases). Trimming pared 2 bases from V and 2 bases from J, leaving 17 bases between. Germline V CDR1 and CDR2: ENHRY, SYGVKD. The CDR3 sequence is 17 residues long. CDR3 in amino acids: CAISEGQEGYDTDTQYF. The CDR3, as DNA: TGTGCCATCAGTGAGGGACAGGAGGGATACGACACAGATACGCAGTATTTT.

The chain is built from TRBV5-1 and TRBJ2-7, with 8 bases that match TRBD1. V shed 7 bases and J 5 bases; nucleotides not matched to a gene: 20. The length of the CDR3 is 17 residues. CDR1 SGHRS and CDR2 YFSETQ come from the germline V gene. The CDR3 DNA sequence: TGCGCCAGCCTTGTGGGGCCCCCCGGGACAGGCCTCAACGAGCAGTACTTC. As protein: CASLVGPPGTGLNEQYF.

The V gene is TRBV11-2, the J gene TRBJ2-7; a weak D match, TRBD2 (7 bases). Germline V gene sequence: CDR1 SGHAT, CDR2 FQNNGV. The CDR3 runs 15 residues. V was clipped by 0 bases and J by 3 bases, with 12 bases between them. CDR3 sequence: CASSLEAGAFYEQYF. CDR3 DNA: TGTGCCAGCAGCTTAGAGGCGGGGGCCTTCTACGAGCAGTACTTC.

This chain connects TRBV7-9 to TRBJ2-1, with 7 bases matching TRBD2. V lost 1 base, J lost 0 bases, and 9 bases stayed unmatched. Germline loops: CDR1 SEHNR, CDR2 FQNEAQ (reference sequence). This CDR3 spans 18 amino acids. The CDR3 spells CASSLESGGGRSYNEQFF. CDR3 nucleotides: TGTGCCAGCAGCTTAGAGTCGGGCGGGGGACGCTCCTACAATGAGCAGTTCTTC.

The DNA of the CDR3 is TGCAGCGTGGACTCCGGGACAGGGGCTCAGGAGCAGTACTTC. This codes for CSVDSGTGAQEQYF. The rearrangement uses TRBV29-1 and TRBJ2-7, with 10 bases matching TRBD1. The germline CDR1 and CDR2 sequences are SQVTM and ANQGSEA. This CDR3 is 14 amino acids long. V shed 6 bases and J 7 bases; nucleotides not matched to a gene: 12.

V and J are TRBV5-6 and TRBJ2-2; 9 bases are shared with TRBD1. Unmatched junction bases numbered 9, after V lost 4 bases and J lost 5 bases. Germline CDR1 and CDR2: SGHDT and YYEEEE. The CDR3 has 16 amino acids. The CDR3: CASSPGTGFKTGELFF. For the CDR3, the DNA is TGTGCCAGCAGCCCCGGGACAGGGTTTAAAACCGGGGAGCTGTTTTTT. The full variable domain, completed using reference TRBV5-6 and TRBJ2-2, is DAGVTQSPTHLIKTRGQQVTLRCSPKSGHDTVSWYQQALGQGPQFIFQYYEEEERQRGNFPDRFSGHQFPNYSSELNVNALLLGDSALYLCASSPGTGFKTGELFFGEGSRLTVL.

The chain couples TRBV6-6 to TRBJ2-7, with TRBD1 matching over 7 bases. The germline CDR1 and CDR2 sequences are MNHNY and SVGAGI (reference sequence). The CDR3 is made up of 15 amino acids. V dropped 0 bases and J dropped 3; count of bases not matched to a gene: 5. Here the CDR3 DNA reads TGTGCCAGCAGTTACTCGATCAGGGGGAACTACGAGCAGTACTTC. This codes for CASSYSIRGNYEQYF.

The table lists this clone with a count of one. The rearrangement links TRBV4-2 to TRBJ1-6, with TRBD1 identical over 8 bases. In germline, CDR1 is LGHNA, CDR2 YNFKEQ. This CDR3 spans 11 amino acids. V lost 4 bases, J lost 17 bases, and 4 bases stayed unmatched. CDR3 nucleotide sequence: TGTGCCAGCAGCCGCCAGGGGGCGTTCCACTTT. It yields the protein CASSRQGAFHF.

The V gene is TRBV27, the J gene TRBJ2-7, with 7 bases lining up with TRBD1. This CDR3 comprises 14 residues. Unmatched junction bases numbered 4, after V lost 5 bases and J lost 0 bases. Germline CDR1 reads MNHEY; CDR2 reads SMNVEV (reference sequence). In DNA, the CDR3 is TGTGCCAGCAGTCAGACAGGGTACTCCTACGAGCAGTACTTC. It codes for CASSQTGYSYEQYF.

The rearrangement uses TRBV6-1 and TRBJ2-7, with 12 bases lining up with TRBD2. Germline V lookup: CDR1 MNHNS, CDR2 SASEGT. The junction had 6 bases not matched to a gene; V was cut back by 1 base and J by 5 bases. The CDR3 consists of 16 residues. The CDR3: CASSEGRTSGADEQYF. CDR3 DNA: TGTGCCAGCAGTGAAGGTAGGACTAGCGGGGCGGACGAGCAGTACTTC.

This chain uses TRBV5-3 with TRBJ2-7; TRBD1 matches at 7 bases. TRBV5-3 carries the ORF label, with uncertain function. Losses at the gene ends were 3 bases for V and 0 bases for J; bases not matched to a gene: 9. This CDR3 has 16 residues. The CDR3 loop reads CARSSPGQRSSYEQYF. The CDR3, as DNA: TGTGCCAGAAGCTCACCGGGACAGAGAAGCTCCTACGAGCAGTACTTC.

The chain couples TRBV5-1 to TRBJ2-1; D possibly corresponds to TRBD2 (5 bases). Germline V gene data show CDR1 as SGHRS and CDR2 as YFSETQ. The CDR3 has 16 residues. With 0 bases removed from V and 0 bases from J, the gap between germline ends came to 10 bases. The CDR3 sequence is CASSLGSGSSYNEQFF. Here the CDR3 DNA reads TGCGCCAGCAGCTTGGGGTCGGGGAGCTCCTACAATGAGCAGTTCTTC.

This clone was counted only a few times. This sequence joins TRBV2 and TRBJ1-6, with TRBD1 identical over 8 bases. J gave up 7 bases and V 8 bases, and 7 bases lay outside the gene matches. Looked up from germline, CDR1 is SNHLY and CDR2 is FYNNEI. The CDR3 sequence is 14 residues long. The CDR3 nucleotides read TGTGCCAGCGGCTGGACAGGGAAAAATTCACCCCTCCACTTT. Translated, it gives CASGWTGKNSPLHF.

The V gene is TRBV5-4, the J gene TRBJ2-7; 8 bases are a match to TRBD1. The CDR3 has 14 residues. Germline trimming cut 2 bases from V and 3 bases from J; bases unmatched to any gene: 4. In germline, CDR1 is SGHNT, CDR2 YYREEE (reference sequence). The CDR3: CASSFGTGNYEQYF. CDR3 DNA sequence: TGTGCCAGCAGCTTCGGGACAGGTAACTACGAGCAGTACTTC.

This chain connects TRBV4-1 to TRBJ1-6; TRBD1 might be the D (5 bases). Trimming cost V 2 bases and J 6 bases, with 14 bases left between them. The germline gives CDR1 MGHRA, CDR2 YSYEKL. The CDR3 runs to 16 residues. The CDR3 DNA follows: TGCGCCAGCAGCCAAATGGGAGGGGATCTTAATTCACCCCTCCACTTT. This sequence encodes CASSQMGGDLNSPLHF.

The chain recombines TRBV4-1 with TRBJ1-5, with TRBD1 matching over 7 bases. The V gene's germline CDR1 is MGHRA and CDR2 YSYEKL. V shed 1 base and J 5 bases; nucleotides not matched to a gene: 14. The CDR3 length is 18 residues. For the CDR3, the DNA is TGCGCCAGCAGCCAAGGTGCCCCGGGGGCAGGGGGAGATCAGCCCCAGCATTTT. Translating gives CASSQGAPGAGGDQPQHF.

Comment on this clone: At one end the junction does not follow the germline gene, possibly because of a read error. The chain has TRBV18 and TRBJ1-2, with 8 bases that match TRBD1. This CDR3 comprises 16 residues. CDR1 and CDR2 from the germline V gene are KGHSH and LQKENI. CDR3 protein: CASSPSVAGGNSGYTF. For the CDR3, the DNA is TGTGCCAGCTCACCATCAGTAGCAGGGGGCAACTCTGGCTACACCTTC.

The chain uses TRBV3-1 (or the pseudogene TRBV3-2) and TRBJ1-2; D remains ambiguous. Trimming shortened V by 1 base and J by 6 bases, and 9 bases separated the two germline ends. This CDR3 has 13 amino acids. Germline CDR1 LGHDT, CDR2 YNNKEL (reference sequence). The CDR3 DNA reads TGTGCCAGCAGCCAAGTCAGTCAAAATGGCTACACCTTC. This translates into CASSQVSQNGYTF.

This chain connects TRBV5-1 to TRBJ2-2, with 7 bases aligning to TRBD1. Trimming took 5 bases from V and 2 from J; bases not matched to a gene: 6. Germline V CDR1 and CDR2: SGHRS, YFSETQ. The CDR3 loop spans 15 amino acids. DNA for the CDR3: TGCGCCAGCAGAAACGACAGGGTTAACACCGGGGAGCTGTTTTTT. It encodes CASRNDRVNTGELFF.

This clone has more than one count but fewer than ten. V gene TRBV5-1 combines with J gene TRBJ2-3; 9 nucleotides match TRBD1. V dropped 2 bases and J dropped 4; count of bases not matched to a gene: 8. CDR1 is SGHRS, CDR2 YFSETQ, per germline. This CDR3 is 16 amino acids long. The CDR3 region has the DNA TGCGCCAGCAGCTTAACCGGGACAGGGATCCCAGATACGCAGTATTTT. It translates to CASSLTGTGIPDTQYF.

The gene calls are TRBV19 and TRBJ1-1, with TRBD1 matching over 8 bases. This CDR3 has 18 residues. The J segment lost 4 bases and the V segment lost 5 bases, leaving 18 bases of the junction unmatched. CDR1 and CDR2 (germline): LNHDA, SQIVND (reference sequence). CDR3 in DNA: TGTGCCAGTAGTTCCCAGGGGGCCTATTCCCAGCACAGCACTGAAGCTTTCTTT. Its translation is CASSSQGAYSQHSTEAFF.

This clone was detected once. J is TRBJ2-7 and V is TRBV7-9; 8 nucleotides line up with TRBD2. CDR1 is SEHNR, CDR2 FQNEAQ, per germline (reference sequence). V lost 6 bases, J lost 7 bases, and 11 bases stayed unmatched. The CDR3 spans 14 residues. CDR3 sequence reads: CASSPASGFREQYF. CDR3 nucleotides: TGTGCCAGCAGTCCTGCTAGCGGGTTCAGAGAGCAGTACTTC.

J is TRBJ1-2 and V is TRBV4-2; 10 bases line up with TRBD1. Trimming cost V 1 base and J 6 bases; bases outside gene matches: 2. Germline CDR1 LGHNA, CDR2 YNFKEQ. This CDR3 is built from 14 residues. CDR3 protein: CASSQVDRGNGYTF. In DNA form, the CDR3 reads TGTGCCAGCAGCCAAGTGGACAGGGGGAATGGCTACACCTTC.

The V gene is TRBV29-1, the J gene TRBJ2-7; 8 bases map to TRBD1. V shed 4 bases and J 6 bases; nucleotides not matched to a gene: 11. The CDR3 extends over 14 amino acids. Germline-derived CDR1 and CDR2 are SQVTM and ANQGSEA. As DNA, the CDR3 is TGCAGCGTTGTGTTTTTGGCAGGGGGCAGCGAGCAGTACTTC. Its translation: CSVVFLAGGSEQYF.

The chain joins TRBV6-2 or TRBV6-3 to TRBJ1-2; the D gene is possibly TRBD1 (5 bases). V lost 6 bases and J 5 bases, leaving 22 bases between the germline ends. Germline CDR1 and CDR2: MNHEY and SVGEGT. The CDR3 spans 16 residues. The CDR3 DNA follows: TGTGCCAGCAGCGGCCCGGGGGAAGGCACTAGGTATGGCTACACCTTC. Its translation: CASSGPGEGTRYGYTF.

This clone appeared a few times. The rearrangement joins TRBV6-1 to TRBJ1-1, with 7 positions matching TRBD1. V lost 1 base, J lost 2 bases, and 1 base stayed unmatched. The germline V gene has CDR1 MNHNS and CDR2 SASEGT. The CDR3 is 14 amino acids. Here the CDR3 reads CASSEGGGNTEAFF. In nucleotides, the CDR3 is TGTGCCAGCAGTGAAGGAGGGGGCAACACTGAAGCTTTCTTT.

The rearrangement joins TRBV29-1 to TRBJ2-7; TRBD2 is a possible D gene (6 bases). Trimming cost V 7 bases and J 1 base, with 11 bases left between them. Germline V gives CDR1 SQVTM, CDR2 ANQGSEA. This CDR3 comprises 12 residues. The DNA for the CDR3 is TGCAGCGGAGGGGCGGGGTCCTACGAGCAGTACTTC. Translated: CSGGAGSYEQYF.

The chain employs TRBV27 and TRBJ2-2, with D possibly being TRBD2 (6 bases). V lost 6 bases and J 3 bases, leaving 17 bases between the germline ends. The CDR3 totals 16 residues. Germline V gene data show CDR1 as MNHEY and CDR2 as SMNVEV (reference sequence). CDR3 protein: CASSPTRRADTGELFF. DNA of the CDR3: TGTGCCAGCAGCCCTACTCGGAGGGCGGACACCGGGGAGCTGTTTTTT.